This T cell receptor (beta chain) was observed in a study of low-dose radiotherapy and immunotherapy resistance in tumors. Looking at the study overall: Doses of 0.5 Gy per fraction every 2 weeks, totaling 6.5 Gy, went to Cohort 1.

This clonotype was seen at least ten times. The germline CDR1 and CDR2 sequences are PRHDT and FYEKMQ (reference sequence). This CDR3 region has 12 residues. Trimming pared 0 bases from V and 6 bases from J, leaving 4 bases between. Covering alpha and beta chains, TRAV- and TRBV-specific primers were used for the first-strand cDNA. TCRs were amplified for 15 to 20 PCR cycles with a constant-region primer and V-primer adapter. TCRdb processed the reads anew with MiXCR; each CDR3 protein has one entry. The repertoire holds 70,000 to 90,000 distinct CDR3 sequences, with 18% as singletons. As to time point: before trial treatment.

The chain links TRBV13 to TRBJ2-3; D remains ambiguous. This receptor was obtained from a male donor with prostate cancer. Sequencing used PBMCs, obtained before treatment. The CDR3 protein is CASSLGYDTQYF. CDR3 DNA sequence: TGTGCCAGCAGCTTAGGGTACGATACGCAGTATTTT.